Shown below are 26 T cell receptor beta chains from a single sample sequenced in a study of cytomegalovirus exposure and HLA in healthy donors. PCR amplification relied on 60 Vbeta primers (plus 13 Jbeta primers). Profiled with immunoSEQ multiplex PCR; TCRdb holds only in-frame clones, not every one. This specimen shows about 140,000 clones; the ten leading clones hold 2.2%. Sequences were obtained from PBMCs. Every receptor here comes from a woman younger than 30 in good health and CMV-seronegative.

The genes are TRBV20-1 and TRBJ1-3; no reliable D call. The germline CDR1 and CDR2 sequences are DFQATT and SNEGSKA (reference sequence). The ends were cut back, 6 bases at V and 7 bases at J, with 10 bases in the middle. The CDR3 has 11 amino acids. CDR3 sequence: CSANGRNTIYF. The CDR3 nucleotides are TGCAGTGCGAATGGGAGGAACACCATATATTTT.

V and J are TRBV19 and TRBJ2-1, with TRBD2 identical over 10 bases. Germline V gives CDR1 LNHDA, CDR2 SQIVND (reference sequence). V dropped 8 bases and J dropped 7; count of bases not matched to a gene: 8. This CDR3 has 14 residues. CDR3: CASQSGRAANEQFF. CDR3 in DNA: TGTGCCAGTCAAAGCGGGAGGGCCGCAAATGAGCAGTTCTTC.

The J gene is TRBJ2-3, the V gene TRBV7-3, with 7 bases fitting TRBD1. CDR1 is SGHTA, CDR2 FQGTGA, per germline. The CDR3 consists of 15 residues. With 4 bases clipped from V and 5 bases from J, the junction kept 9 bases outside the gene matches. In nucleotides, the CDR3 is TGTGCCAGCAGCTCCCGACAGGGCCGCGGAGATACGCAGTATTTT. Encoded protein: CASSSRQGRGDTQYF.

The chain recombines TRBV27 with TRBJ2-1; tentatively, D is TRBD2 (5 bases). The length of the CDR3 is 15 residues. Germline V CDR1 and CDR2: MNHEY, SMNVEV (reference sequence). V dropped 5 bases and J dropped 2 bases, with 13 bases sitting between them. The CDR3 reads CASSKFRETYNEQFF. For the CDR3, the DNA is TGTGCCAGCAGTAAATTTAGGGAGACCTACAATGAGCAGTTCTTC.

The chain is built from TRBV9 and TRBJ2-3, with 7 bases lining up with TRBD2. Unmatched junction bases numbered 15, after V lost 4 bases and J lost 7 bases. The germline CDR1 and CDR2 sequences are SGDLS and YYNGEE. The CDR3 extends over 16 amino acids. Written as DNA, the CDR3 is TGTGCCAGCAGCACTACGGCTAGCGGAGCGAGGAATACGCAGTATTTT. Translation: CASSTTASGARNTQYF.

The CDR3 loop reads CASNWDRSPDEQFF. The CDR3 DNA follows: TGTGCCAGTAATTGGGACAGATCGCCCGATGAGCAGTTCTTC. The chain uses TRBV19 and TRBJ2-1; TRBD1 aligns across 7 bases. The CDR3 covers 14 residues. Germline CDR1 and CDR2: LNHDA and SQIVND (reference sequence). V was pared by 7 bases and J by 8 bases, with 11 bases of the junction left unmatched.

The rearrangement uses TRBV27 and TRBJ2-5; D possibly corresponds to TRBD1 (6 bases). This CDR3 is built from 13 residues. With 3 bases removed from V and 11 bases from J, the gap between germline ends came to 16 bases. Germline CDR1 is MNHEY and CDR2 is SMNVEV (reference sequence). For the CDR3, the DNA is TGTGCCAGCAGTTTTGGCTCCAAGGGGGAGCAGTACTTC. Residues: CASSFGSKGEQYF.

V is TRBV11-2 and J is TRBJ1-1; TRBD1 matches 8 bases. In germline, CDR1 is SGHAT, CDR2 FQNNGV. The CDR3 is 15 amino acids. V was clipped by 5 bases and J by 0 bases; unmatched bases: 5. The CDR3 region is CASSPRTGMNTEAFF. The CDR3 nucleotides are TGTGCCAGCAGCCCAAGGACAGGGATGAACACTGAAGCTTTCTTT.

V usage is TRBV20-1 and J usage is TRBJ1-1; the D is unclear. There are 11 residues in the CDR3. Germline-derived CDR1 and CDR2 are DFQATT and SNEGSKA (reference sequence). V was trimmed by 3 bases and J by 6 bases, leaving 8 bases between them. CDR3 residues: CSARLTAEAFF. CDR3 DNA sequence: TGCAGTGCTAGGTTAACAGCTGAAGCTTTCTTT.

The chain's CDR3 is CASSLGADTDTQYF. Here the CDR3 DNA reads TGTGCCAGCAGCTTAGGAGCGGATACAGATACGCAGTATTTT. The chain is built from TRBV7-6 and TRBJ2-3; possibly TRBD2 for D (5 bases). Trimming removed 1 base at V and 3 bases at J, with 8 bases between. The CDR3 loop spans 14 amino acids. The germline gives CDR1 SGHVS, CDR2 FNYEAQ.

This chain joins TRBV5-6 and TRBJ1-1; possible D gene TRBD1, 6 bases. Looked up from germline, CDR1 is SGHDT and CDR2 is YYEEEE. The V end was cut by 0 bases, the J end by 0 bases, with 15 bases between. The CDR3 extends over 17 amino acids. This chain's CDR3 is CASSLGISEGVNTEAFF. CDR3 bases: TGTGCCAGCAGCTTGGGAATAAGTGAGGGGGTGAACACTGAAGCTTTCTTT.

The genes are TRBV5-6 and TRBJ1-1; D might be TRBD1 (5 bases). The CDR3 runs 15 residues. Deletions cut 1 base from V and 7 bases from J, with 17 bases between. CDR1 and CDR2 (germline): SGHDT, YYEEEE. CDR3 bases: TGTGCCAGCAGCTTGATCGTCCAGGGTCTGGTTGAAGCTTTCTTT. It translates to CASSLIVQGLVEAFF.

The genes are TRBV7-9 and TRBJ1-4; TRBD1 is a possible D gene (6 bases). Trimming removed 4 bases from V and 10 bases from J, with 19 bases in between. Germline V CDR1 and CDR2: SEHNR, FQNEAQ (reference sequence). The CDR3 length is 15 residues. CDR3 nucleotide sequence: TGTGCCAGCAGCTCCACCGGGACAACGCCAGGAAAACTGTTTTTT. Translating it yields CASSSTGTTPGKLFF.

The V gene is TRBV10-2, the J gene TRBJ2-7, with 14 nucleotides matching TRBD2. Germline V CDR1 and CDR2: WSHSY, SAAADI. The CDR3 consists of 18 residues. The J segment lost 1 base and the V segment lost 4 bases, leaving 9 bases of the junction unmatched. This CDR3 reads CASSVAGLAGVGSYEQYF. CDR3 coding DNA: TGCGCCAGCAGTGTCGCGGGACTAGCGGGAGTAGGTTCCTACGAGCAGTACTTC.

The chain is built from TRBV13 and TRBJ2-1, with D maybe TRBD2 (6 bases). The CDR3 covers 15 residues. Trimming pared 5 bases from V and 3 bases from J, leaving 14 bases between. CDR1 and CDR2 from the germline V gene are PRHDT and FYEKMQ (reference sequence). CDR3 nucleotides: TGTGCCAGCAGCCCCCCCCCGCGGGGCTACAATGAGCAGTTCTTC. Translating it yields CASSPPPRGYNEQFF.

CDR3 region: CASSSTRGQTQHF. The DNA of the CDR3 is TGTGCCAGCAGCTCTACCAGGGGGCAGACCCAGCATTTT. The chain is built from TRBV7-9 and TRBJ1-5; 8 nucleotides match TRBD1. Germline V gene sequence: CDR1 SEHNR, CDR2 FQNEAQ (reference sequence). This CDR3 spans 13 amino acids. The ends lost 4 bases at V and 11 bases at J; junction bases unmatched: 7.

The chain's CDR3 is CASSRNRDRGPTNTEAFF. In DNA, the CDR3 is TGTGCCAGCTCACGTAACCGGGACAGGGGTCCTACGAACACTGAAGCTTTCTTT. V gene TRBV18 combines with J gene TRBJ1-1, with TRBD1 matching over 10 bases. Germline loops: CDR1 KGHSH, CDR2 LQKENI. The CDR3 is made up of 18 amino acids. J was trimmed by 1 base and V by 4 bases; bases with no gene match: 12.

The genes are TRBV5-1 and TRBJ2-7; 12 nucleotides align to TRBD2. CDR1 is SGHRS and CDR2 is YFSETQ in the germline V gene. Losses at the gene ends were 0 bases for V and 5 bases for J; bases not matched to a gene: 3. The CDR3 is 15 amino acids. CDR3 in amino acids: CASSLGLAGADEQYF. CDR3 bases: TGCGCCAGCAGCTTGGGACTAGCGGGAGCTGACGAGCAGTACTTC. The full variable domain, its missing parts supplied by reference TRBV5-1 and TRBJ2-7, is KAGVTQTPRYLIKTRGQQVTLSCSPISGHRSVSWYQQTPGQGLQFLFEYFSETQRNKGNFPGRFSGRQFSNSRSEMNVSTLELGDSALYLCASSLGLAGADEQYFGPGTRLTVT.

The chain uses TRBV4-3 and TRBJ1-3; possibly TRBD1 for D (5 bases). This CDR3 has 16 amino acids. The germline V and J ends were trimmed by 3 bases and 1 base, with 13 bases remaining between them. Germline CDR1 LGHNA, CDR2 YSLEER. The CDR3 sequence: CASSQSRGGSGNTIYF. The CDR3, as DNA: TGCGCCAGCAGCCAGTCAAGGGGAGGATCTGGAAACACCATATATTTT.

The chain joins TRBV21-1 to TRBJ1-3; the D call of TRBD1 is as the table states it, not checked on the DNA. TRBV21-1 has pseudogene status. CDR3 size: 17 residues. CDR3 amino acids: CASSTRQKANSGNTIYF. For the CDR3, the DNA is TGTGCCAGCAGCACCCGACAGAAGGCTAATTCCGGAAACACCATATATTTT.

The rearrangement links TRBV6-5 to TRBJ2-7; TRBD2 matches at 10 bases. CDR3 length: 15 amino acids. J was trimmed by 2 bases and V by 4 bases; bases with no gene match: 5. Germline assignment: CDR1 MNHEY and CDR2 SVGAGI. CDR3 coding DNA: TGTGCCAGCAGTTTTACTAGCGGGACTACCTACGAGCAGTACTTC. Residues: CASSFTSGTTYEQYF.

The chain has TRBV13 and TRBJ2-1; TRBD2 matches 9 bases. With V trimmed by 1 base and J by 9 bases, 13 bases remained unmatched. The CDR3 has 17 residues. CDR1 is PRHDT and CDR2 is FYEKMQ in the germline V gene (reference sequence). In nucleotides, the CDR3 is TGTGCCAGCAGCTTAGTGGGGGGCGGGAGGGCCAGGAGTGAGCAGTTCTTC. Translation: CASSLVGGGRARSEQFF.

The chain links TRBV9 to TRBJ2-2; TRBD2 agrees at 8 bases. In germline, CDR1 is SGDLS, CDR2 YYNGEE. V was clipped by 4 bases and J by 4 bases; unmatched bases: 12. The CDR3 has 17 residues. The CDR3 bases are TGTGCCAGCAGCCCCTTAGCGGGACGCGGTCTCACCGGGGAGCTGTTTTTT. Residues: CASSPLAGRGLTGELFF. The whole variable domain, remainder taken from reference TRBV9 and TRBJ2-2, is DSGVTQTPKHLITATGQRVTLRCSPRSGDLSVYWYQQSLDQGLQFLIQYYNGEERAKGNILERFSAQQFPDLHSELNLSSLELGDSALYFCASSPLAGRGLTGELFFGEGSRLTVL.

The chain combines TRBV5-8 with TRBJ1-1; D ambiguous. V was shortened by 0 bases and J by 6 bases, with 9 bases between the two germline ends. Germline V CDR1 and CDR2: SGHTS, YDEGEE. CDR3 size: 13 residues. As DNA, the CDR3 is TGTGCCAGCAGCTTGGGGTCGGAGGCTGAAGCTTTCTTT. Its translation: CASSLGSEAEAFF.

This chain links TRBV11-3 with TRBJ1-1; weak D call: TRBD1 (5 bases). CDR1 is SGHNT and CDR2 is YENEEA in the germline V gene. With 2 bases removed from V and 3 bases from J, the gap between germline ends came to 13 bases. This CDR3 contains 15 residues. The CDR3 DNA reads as TGTGCCAGCAGCTTATTTGCGGGGCGGGACACTGAAGCTTTCTTT. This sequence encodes CASSLFAGRDTEAFF.

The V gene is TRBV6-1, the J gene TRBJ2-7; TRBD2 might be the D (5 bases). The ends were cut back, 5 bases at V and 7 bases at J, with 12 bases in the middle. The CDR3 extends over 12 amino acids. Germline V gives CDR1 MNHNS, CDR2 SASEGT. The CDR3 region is CASSPTSSEQYF. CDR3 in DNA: TGTGCCAGCAGTCCTACTAGTTCGGAGCAGTACTTC.